A selection of T cell receptor beta chains follows, all from one sample in a study of Ad26.COV2.S vaccination and SARS-CoV-2 variants. Sequencing used immunoSEQ multiplex PCR; TCRdb keeps in-frame clones, though not all of them. Of hundreds of thousands of clones in the sample, around 92% were seen once. The source was peripheral blood, collected in a trial of Ad26.COV2.S vaccine versus placebo. The receptors were gathered from a person between 18 and 60 years old who received the Ad26.COV2.S COVID-19 vaccine or a placebo. Each CDR3 is given with its conserved first and last residue. The order of the fields is J gene, D gene, V gene, clone size, CDR3 length, CDR3 protein, CDR3 DNA. The D gene is left open where the match is weak. The listing skips clone size in some rows; elsewhere it reads once, few, many or a size class.

TRBJ2-1 | TRBD2 | TRBV30 | - | 15 | CAWSVLAGAYNEQFF | TGTGCCTGGAGTGTACTAGCGGGGGCCTACAATGAGCAGTTCTTC
TRBJ1-1 | - | TRBV6-5 | - | 15 | CASSYSPTFIPEAFF | TGTGCCAGCAGTTACTCGCCGACGTTCATACCTGAAGCTTTCTTT
TRBJ1-1 | TRBD1 | TRBV19 | - | 15 | CASSMLGQGVPEAFF | TGTGCCAGTAGTATGCTGGGACAGGGGGTTCCTGAAGCTTTCTTT
TRBJ2-3 | TRBD2 | TRBV19 | - | 15 | CASSMASGGTDTQYF | TGTGCCAGTAGTATGGCTAGCGGGGGTACAGATACGCAGTATTTT
TRBJ2-5 | - | TRBV9 | - | 14 | CASSGLRRQETQYF | TGTGCCAGCAGCGGCCTCCGGCGCCAAGAGACCCAGTACTTC
TRBJ2-6 | - | TRBV5-5 | - | 18 | CASSLGSVLSSGANVLTF | TGTGCCAGCAGCTTGGGGTCCGTTCTGTCGTCTGGGGCCAACGTCCTGACTTTC
TRBJ1-2 | TRBD1 | TRBV4-3 | - | 16 | CASSHSTGGPYYGYTF | TGCGCCAGCAGCCATTCGACAGGGGGCCCTTACTATGGCTACACCTTC
TRBJ2-5 | TRBD1 | TRBV19 | - | 15 | CASSRKMTGGTTQYF | TGTGCCAGTAGTAGAAAAATGACAGGGGGCACGACCCAGTACTTC
TRBJ2-7 | TRBD2 | TRBV4-1 | - | 16 | CASSQDGGGTFYEQYF | TGCGCCAGCAGCCAAGATGGGGGGGGAACGTTCTACGAGCAGTACTTC
TRBJ2-2 | - | TRBV13 | - | 16 | CASSRLGGLNTGELFF | TGTGCCAGCAGCCGGTTGGGGGGGCTGAACACCGGGGAGCTGTTTTTT
TRBJ1-6 | - | TRBV3-1/TRBV3-2 | - | 14 | CASSQGTVSSPLHF | TGTGCCAGCAGCCAAGGGACAGTCTCTTCACCCCTCCACTTT
TRBJ2-7 | - | TRBV10-3 | once | 11 | CAISDGGGQYF | TGTGCCATCAGTGATGGAGGTGGGCAGTACTTC
TRBJ1-1 | - | TRBV5-6 | - | 14 | CASSLRGQNTEAFF | TGTGCCAGCAGCTTGAGGGGACAGAACACTGAAGCTTTCTTT
TRBJ1-5 | TRBD1 | TRBV5-6 | - | 18 | CASSWGQGALNSNQPQHF | TGTGCCAGCAGCTGGGGACAGGGGGCCCTGAATAGCAATCAGCCCCAGCATTTT